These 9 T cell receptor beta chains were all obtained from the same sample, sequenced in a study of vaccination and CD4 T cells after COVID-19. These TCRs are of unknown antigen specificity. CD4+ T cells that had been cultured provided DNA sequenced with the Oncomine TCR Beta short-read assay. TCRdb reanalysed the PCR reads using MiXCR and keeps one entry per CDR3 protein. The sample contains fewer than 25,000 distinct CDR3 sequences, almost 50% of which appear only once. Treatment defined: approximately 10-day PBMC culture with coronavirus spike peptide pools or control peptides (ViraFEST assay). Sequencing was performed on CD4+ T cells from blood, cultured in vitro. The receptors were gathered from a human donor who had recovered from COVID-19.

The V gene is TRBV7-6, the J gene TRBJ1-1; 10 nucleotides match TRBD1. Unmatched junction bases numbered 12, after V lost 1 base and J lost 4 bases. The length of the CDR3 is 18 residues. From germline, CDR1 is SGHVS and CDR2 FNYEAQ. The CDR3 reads CASSLVTGGSGESTEAFF. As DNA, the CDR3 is TGTGCCAGCAGCTTAGTGACAGGGGGCTCAGGGGAGAGCACTGAAGCTTTCTTT.

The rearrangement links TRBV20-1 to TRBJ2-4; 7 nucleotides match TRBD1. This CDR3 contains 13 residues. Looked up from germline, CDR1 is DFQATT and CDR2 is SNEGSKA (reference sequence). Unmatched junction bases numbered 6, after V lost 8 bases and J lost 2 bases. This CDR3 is CSRQGRTKNIQYF. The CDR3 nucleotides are TGCAGTAGACAGGGTCGTACCAAAAACATTCAGTACTTC.

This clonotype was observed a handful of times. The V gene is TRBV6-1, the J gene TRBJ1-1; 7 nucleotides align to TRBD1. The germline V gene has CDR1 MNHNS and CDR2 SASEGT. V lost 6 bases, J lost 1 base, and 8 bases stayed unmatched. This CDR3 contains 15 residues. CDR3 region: CASSPGKGANTEAFF. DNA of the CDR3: TGTGCCAGCAGCCCGGGAAAGGGGGCGAACACTGAAGCTTTCTTT.

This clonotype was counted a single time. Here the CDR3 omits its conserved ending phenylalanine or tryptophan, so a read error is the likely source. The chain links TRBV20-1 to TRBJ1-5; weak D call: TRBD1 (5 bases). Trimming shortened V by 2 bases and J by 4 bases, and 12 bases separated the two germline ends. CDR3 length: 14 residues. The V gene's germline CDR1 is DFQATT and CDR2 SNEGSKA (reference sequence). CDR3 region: CSARSGTHNQPQHS. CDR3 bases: TGCAGTGCTAGAAGTGGGACTCATAATCAGCCCCAGCATTCT.

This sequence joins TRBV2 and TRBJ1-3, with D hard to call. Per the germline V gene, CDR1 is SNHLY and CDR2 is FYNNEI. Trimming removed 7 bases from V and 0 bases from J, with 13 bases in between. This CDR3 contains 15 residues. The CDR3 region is CASTRRSHSGNTIYF. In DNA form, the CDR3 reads TGTGCCAGCACCAGACGGAGTCACTCTGGAAACACCATATATTTT.

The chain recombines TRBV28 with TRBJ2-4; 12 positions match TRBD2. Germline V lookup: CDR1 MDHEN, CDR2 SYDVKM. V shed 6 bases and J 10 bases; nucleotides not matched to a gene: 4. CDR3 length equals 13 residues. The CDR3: CASSYGLAGIQYF. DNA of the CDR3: TGTGCCAGCAGCTACGGACTAGCGGGAATTCAGTACTTC.

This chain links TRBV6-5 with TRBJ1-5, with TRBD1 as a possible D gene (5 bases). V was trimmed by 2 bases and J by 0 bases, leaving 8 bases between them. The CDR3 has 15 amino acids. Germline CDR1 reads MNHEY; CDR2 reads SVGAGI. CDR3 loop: CASSYRGFSNQPQHF. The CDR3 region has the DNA TGTGCCAGCAGTTACCGGGGGTTTAGCAATCAGCCCCAGCATTTT.

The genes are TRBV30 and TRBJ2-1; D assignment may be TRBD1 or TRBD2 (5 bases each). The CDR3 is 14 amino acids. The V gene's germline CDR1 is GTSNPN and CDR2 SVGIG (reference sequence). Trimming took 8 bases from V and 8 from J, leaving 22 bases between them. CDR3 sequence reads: CAGEGPGRVYEQFF. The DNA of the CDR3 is TGTGCCGGAGAGGGTCCGGGCAGGGTCTATGAGCAGTTCTTC.

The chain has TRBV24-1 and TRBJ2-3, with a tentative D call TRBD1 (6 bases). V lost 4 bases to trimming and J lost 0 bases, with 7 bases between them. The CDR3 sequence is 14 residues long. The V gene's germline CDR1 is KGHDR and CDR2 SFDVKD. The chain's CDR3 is CATSDRGSTDTQYF. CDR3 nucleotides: TGTGCCACCAGTGACAGGGGAAGCACAGATACGCAGTATTTT.